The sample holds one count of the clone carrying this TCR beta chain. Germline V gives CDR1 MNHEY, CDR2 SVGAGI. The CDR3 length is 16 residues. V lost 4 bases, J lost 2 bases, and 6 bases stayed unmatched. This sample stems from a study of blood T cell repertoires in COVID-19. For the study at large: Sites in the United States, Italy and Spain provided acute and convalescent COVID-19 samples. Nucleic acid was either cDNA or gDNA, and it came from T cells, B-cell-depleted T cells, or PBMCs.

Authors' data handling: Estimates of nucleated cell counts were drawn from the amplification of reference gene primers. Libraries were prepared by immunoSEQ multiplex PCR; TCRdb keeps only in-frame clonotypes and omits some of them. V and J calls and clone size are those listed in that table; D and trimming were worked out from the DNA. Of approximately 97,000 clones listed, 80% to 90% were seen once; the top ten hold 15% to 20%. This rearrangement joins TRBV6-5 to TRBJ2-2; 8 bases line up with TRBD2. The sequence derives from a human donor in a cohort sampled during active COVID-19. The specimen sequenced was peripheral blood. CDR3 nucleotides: TGTGCCAGCAGTTTTAGCGGGAACATCAACACCGGGGAGCTGTTTTTT. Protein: CASSFSGNINTGELFF.